The present T cell receptor (beta chain) was sequenced within a study of blood T cell repertoires in COVID-19. Across the study: Acute and convalescent COVID-19 samples came from the United States, Italy and Spain. PBMCs, B-cell-depleted T cells, or T cells provided the cDNA or gDNA that made up the material.

The V gene's germline CDR1 is LNHDA and CDR2 SQIVND (reference sequence). This CDR3 contains 14 residues. Trimming left V 5 bases short and J 3 bases short, with 11 bases between. Authors' processing steps: Reference gene primers were amplified, and this amplification served to estimate nucleated cell counts. Data came from immunoSEQ multiplex PCR; TCRdb stores just in-frame clones and leaves some out. V and J calls and clone size are as listed in that table; D and trimming were resolved from the DNA. Here the sample spans approximately 45,000 clones, about 85% being singletons. The chain is built from TRBV19 and TRBJ1-3, with a weak D call TRBD1 (6 bases). The source is a human donor in a cohort sampled during active COVID-19. Sample: peripheral blood. CDR3 in amino acids: CASSRQAVGNTIYF. The DNA of the CDR3 is TGTGCCAGTAGTCGACAGGCCGTTGGAAACACCATATATTTT.